This T cell receptor (beta chain) is from a study of response to subunit inactivated influenza vaccine. Study-wide results and limits: Only a handful of new T cells, the authors suggested, are recruited with each seasonal influenza vaccination.

V was pared by 3 bases and J by 3 bases, with 10 bases between. The CDR3 runs to 15 residues. Germline-derived CDR1 and CDR2 are KGHDR and SFDVKD. This clonotype has more than one count but fewer than ten. Its antigen remains unknown. TCRdb fed the RT-PCR reads into MiXCR, producing one record per CDR3 protein. The sample comprises hundreds of thousands of distinct CDR3 sequences, 12% to 15% of which are singletons, and roughly 7.6% rests with the top ten. This TCR came from a man in his forties or fifties who received an inactivated influenza vaccine. This chain uses TRBV24-1 with TRBJ2-2, with D hard to call. The sample here was PBMCs from blood, taken 14 days before vaccination. CDR3 coding DNA: TGTGCCACCAGTGATACGTTTTTGGACACCGGGGAGCTGTTTTTT. Encoded protein: CATSDTFLDTGELFF.